The 10 T cell receptor beta chains reported below all come from one sample, sequenced in a study of response to subunit inactivated influenza vaccine. MiXCR, run by TCRdb on the RT-PCR reads, gives a single entry per CDR3 protein. Of hundreds of thousands of distinct CDR3 sequences listed, around 8% are singletons. The sample was PBMCs from blood, taken approximately 25 months after vaccination. The receptors were gathered from a man aged 45 to 70 who received an inactivated influenza vaccine.

This clonotype has ten or more counts. V gene TRBV12-3 or TRBV12-4 combines with J gene TRBJ2-7, with 14 bases that match TRBD2. CDR3 length: 16 residues. V trimming: 6 bases; J trimming: 7 bases; junction bases outside the gene matches: 11. The CDR3 bases are TGTGCCAGCAGCCCCGGGACTAGCGGGGGTCAATCGGAGCAGTACTTC. It encodes CASSPGTSGGQSEQYF.

The chain joins TRBV7-2 to TRBJ2-7; possibly TRBD1 for D (5 bases). There are 14 residues in the CDR3. V lost 6 bases and J lost 3, with 15 bases in between. CDR1 is SGHTA, CDR2 FQGNSA, per germline. The CDR3 spells CASSKQEYYYEQYF. CDR3 nucleotide sequence: TGTGCCAGCAGTAAACAGGAATATTACTACGAGCAGTACTTC.

V is TRBV20-1 and J is TRBJ1-4; 7 bases line up with TRBD1. This CDR3 is 14 amino acids long. CDR1 is DFQATT and CDR2 is SNEGSKA in the germline V gene (reference sequence). J gave up 7 bases and V 3 bases, and 8 bases lay outside the gene matches. The CDR3 coding sequence is TGCAGTGCTAGCCTCGGGACAGTCAGTGAAAAACTGTTTTTT. It encodes CSASLGTVSEKLFF.

This clonotype showed up many times. The chain combines TRBV29-1 with TRBJ2-5; perhaps TRBD1 as D (6 bases). Trimming shortened V by 3 bases and J by 1 base, and 9 bases separated the two germline ends. The CDR3 length is 13 residues. Germline CDR1 reads SQVTM; CDR2 reads ANQGSEA. DNA of the CDR3: TGCAGCGTTGATATGACAGGCCAAGAGACCCAGTACTTC. It translates to CSVDMTGQETQYF.

The V call is TRBV9, the J call TRBJ2-7; 10 bases align to TRBD1. Germline V gene lookup returns CDR1 SGDLS and CDR2 YYNGEE. The CDR3 sequence is 13 residues long. V was clipped by 8 bases and J by 3 bases; unmatched bases: 5. The chain's CDR3 is CASGTGVYYEQYF. CDR3 nucleotide sequence: TGTGCCAGTGGGACAGGGGTTTACTACGAGCAGTACTTC.

This clonotype was observed a few times. The gene calls are TRBV15 and TRBJ2-1, with 8 nucleotides matching TRBD1. The junction had 11 bases not matched to a gene; V was cut back by 5 bases and J by 5 bases. This CDR3 spans 16 amino acids. CDR1 is LNHNV and CDR2 is YYDKDF in the germline V gene (reference sequence). CDR3 bases: TGTGCCACCAGCTCCGGTATGACAGGGGTGCACAATGAGCAGTTCTTC. Its translation is CATSSGMTGVHNEQFF.

This clonotype showed up many times. This chain connects TRBV28 to TRBJ1-5; D gene unclear. CDR1 and CDR2 from the germline V gene are MDHEN and SYDVKM. V was clipped by 6 bases and J by 4 bases, with 7 bases between them. The CDR3 covers 12 residues. Written as DNA, the CDR3 is TGTGCCAGCAGGGCACGGAATCAGCCCCAGCATTTT. Its translation is CASRARNQPQHF.

This clonotype appeared many times. The V call is TRBV5-1, the J call TRBJ2-1, with a possible D match to TRBD1 (6 bases). V dropped 4 bases and J dropped 4 bases, with 12 bases sitting between them. Germline V gives CDR1 SGHRS, CDR2 YFSETQ. This CDR3 has 14 amino acids. CDR3 nucleotide sequence: TGCGCCAGCAGCATACTGACAGGATACAATGAGCAGTTCTTC. Translated, it gives CASSILTGYNEQFF. Full variable domain (missing parts from reference TRBV5-1 and TRBJ2-1): KAGVTQTPRYLIKTRGQQVTLSCSPISGHRSVSWYQQTPGQGLQFLFEYFSETQRNKGNFPGRFSGRQFSNSRSEMNVSTLELGDSALYLCASSILTGYNEQFFGPGTRLTVL.

In its sample, this clonotype was seen a few times. The genes are TRBV3-1 and TRBJ2-1; D uncertain. Trimming stripped 0 bases from V and 9 bases from J, with 18 bases between. The CDR3 runs to 16 residues. CDR1 is LGHDT and CDR2 is YNNKEL in the germline V gene (reference sequence). The CDR3 protein is CASSQEVRVTGGEQFF. The CDR3 DNA is TGTGCCAGCAGCCAAGAAGTTCGGGTCACTGGTGGTGAGCAGTTCTTC.

This clonotype has at least ten counts. The chain employs TRBV20-1 and TRBJ2-1, with 8 bases identical to TRBD1. The CDR3 is 15 residues long. CDR1 DFQATT and CDR2 SNEGSKA come from the germline V gene (reference sequence). CDR3 amino acids: CNKGVCGRGLNEQFF. As DNA, the CDR3 is TGCAATAAGGGGGTGTGTGGCAGGGGGCTCAATGAGCAGTTCTTC.